Detailed here is one T cell receptor (beta chain). This sample is part of a study of blood T cell repertoires in COVID-19. Across the whole study: Material from acute and convalescent COVID-19 was sourced from the United States, Italy and Spain.

Sequenced by immunoSEQ multiplex PCR; TCRdb stores in-frame clones only, minus some. The data show approximately 350,000 clones, roughly 86% seen once. J was trimmed by 5 bases and V by 0 bases; bases with no gene match: 9. CDR1 and CDR2 from the germline V gene are LNHNV and YYDKDF (reference sequence). The CDR3 loop spans 17 amino acids. Seattle patient enrollment occurred during active infection, with longitudinal follow-up thereafter. The chain employs TRBV15 and TRBJ2-3; 9 bases line up with TRBD2. The TCR comes from a woman aged 70-85 years with COVID-19, enrolled during active disease. Sample: peripheral blood. CDR3 sequence (DNA): TGTGCCACCAGCAGAGATGACCTAGCGGGGAAGGAAGATACGCAGTATTTT. The encoded protein is CATSRDDLAGKEDTQYF.